This TCR beta chain was identified during a study of T cells in Graves' hyperthyroidism and ophthalmopathy. Study outcomes and limitations: In simple terms, a model built on 13 V-J features told ophthalmopathy apart from stable hyperthyroidism. Blood samples included most of the expanded thyroid clonotypes exceeding 0.001.

The CDR3 totals 14 residues. From germline, CDR1 is ENHRY and CDR2 SYGVKD. V gave up 3 bases and J gave up 1 base; unmatched junction bases: 3. In regard to this clonotype: Its antigen is not known.

Amplified TCR beta CDR3 regions derived from RNA transcripts. Initially, a first-round RT-PCR of the TCR CDR3 employed the HTBI primer set. One entry per CDR3 protein, called by TCRdb with MiXCR from the multiplex PCR reads. The profile shows approximately 510,000 distinct CDR3 sequences, roughly 45% of them singletons. It was uncontrolled infection, other autoimmune disease, pregnancy or lactation that excluded patients. Every diagnosis used clinical symptoms, serum thyroxine and TRAb, thyroid ultrasound and orbital computed tomography. The J gene is TRBJ2-7, the V gene TRBV10-3; TRBD1 agrees at 7 bases. This TCR came from an adult woman with Graves' disease, either hyperthyroidism or ophthalmopathy (not recorded which). The sequenced material came from peripheral blood or thyroid tissue (not recorded which). CDR3 bases: TGTGCCATCAGTGAACCGGGACAGTCCTACGAGCAGTACTTC. Translated, it gives CAISEPGQSYEQYF.